One and the same sample provided the 22 T cell receptor beta chains below, sequenced in a study of cytomegalovirus exposure and HLA in healthy donors listed by TCRdb under 2017. Libraries came from the immunoSEQ multiplex PCR assay. The multiplex PCR relied on a mix of 60 forward primers for TCR Vbeta segments and 13 reverse primers for TCR Jbeta segments. TCRdb carries this immuneACCESS record with in-frame sequences only. Its versions omit some clonotypes, under half of them owing to an unresolved V gene in the studies checked, with the rest unexplained. The sample yields 150,000 to 200,000 clones; approximately 85% were counted once. The ten biggest clones cover more than 2% of the sample. Source material: PBMCs. These receptors were obtained from a man between 18 and 35 years old in good health and CMV-seropositive.

In nucleotides, the CDR3 is TGTGCCAGCAGCTTAAGTGAGACTAGCTACAATGAGCAGTTCTTC. It codes for CASSLSETSYNEQFF. This chain joins TRBV7-7 and TRBJ2-1; D is perhaps TRBD2 (6 bases). V was clipped by 2 bases and J by 3 bases, with 11 bases between them. The length of the CDR3 is 15 residues. Germline CDR1 is SSHAT and CDR2 is FNYEAQ (reference sequence).

There are a few counts of this clone. The chain employs TRBV4-3 and TRBJ1-2; D gene uncertain. Germline V gives CDR1 LGHNA, CDR2 YSLEER. The CDR3 contains 14 residues. Trimming took off 0 bases at V and 0 bases at J, with 5 bases between the two ends. CDR3 protein: CASSQDRANYGYTF. Written as DNA, the CDR3 is TGCGCCAGCAGCCAAGATAGAGCTAACTATGGCTACACCTTC.

The chain has TRBV7-3 and TRBJ1-6, with TRBD1 as a possible D gene (5 bases). V lost 1 base and J lost 10, with 11 bases in between. Germline V gene data show CDR1 as SGHTA and CDR2 as FQGTGA. CDR3 length: 14 amino acids. The CDR3 bases are TGTGCCAGCAGCTTAATCCAGGGTGGCTCACCCCTCCACTTT. Its translation: CASSLIQGGSPLHF.

About this clone: The junction shows a germline mismatch at one end, possibly a read error. This chain joins TRBV2 and TRBJ2-7, with 12 bases matching TRBD2. CDR3 length: 15 residues. CDR1 is SNHLY, CDR2 FYNNEI, per germline. The CDR3 nucleotides read TGTGCCAGCAGCGAAGCCGGACTAGCGGGGCGCGAGCAGTACTTC. Translation gives CASSEAGLAGREQYF.

The V gene is TRBV15, the J gene TRBJ2-2; a weak D match, TRBD1 (6 bases). Between the trimmed V and J ends, which lost 5 bases and 1 base, there was a span of 8 bases. The V gene's germline CDR1 is LNHNV and CDR2 YYDKDF (reference sequence). The CDR3 has 14 amino acids. This CDR3 reads CATSVGQNTGELFF. The CDR3 bases are TGTGCCACCAGCGTGGGACAGAACACCGGGGAGCTGTTTTTT.

The chain combines TRBV7-9 with TRBJ1-5, with D possibly TRBD1 on 6 matching bases. V was shortened by 3 bases and J by 1 base, with 7 bases between the two germline ends. CDR3 length equals 14 residues. Germline V gives CDR1 SEHNR, CDR2 FQNEAQ (reference sequence). The CDR3 DNA follows: TGTGCCAGCAGCTTTAGGGGGAGCAATCAGCCCCAGCATTTT. The encoded protein is CASSFRGSNQPQHF.

On this clone: A junction boundary mismatches the germline segment, possibly from a read error. V and J are TRBV27 and TRBJ2-6; a weak D match, TRBD1 (6 bases). This CDR3 spans 17 amino acids. Germline V gene lookup returns CDR1 MNHEY and CDR2 SMNVEV (reference sequence). The CDR3 region has the DNA TGTGCCAGCAGCCCACCGTGGGGGCGCGAAGGGGCCAACGGCCTGACTTTC. Translated: CASSPPWGREGANGLTF.

The chain links TRBV14 to TRBJ2-1; 14 bases align to TRBD2. J gave up 1 base and V 3 bases, and 11 bases lay outside the gene matches. Germline CDR1 SGHDN, CDR2 FVKESK. This CDR3 has 20 residues. For the CDR3, the DNA is TGTGCCAGCAGCCACCCAAGACTAGCGGGGGGGCGTAGATCCTACAATGAGCAGTTCTTC. It codes for CASSHPRLAGGRRSYNEQFF.

The gene calls are TRBV2 and TRBJ1-6; possibly TRBD1 for D (5 bases). The germline V gene encodes CDR1 SNHLY and CDR2 FYNNEI. The CDR3 loop spans 17 amino acids. V was trimmed by 6 bases and J by 5 bases, leaving 20 bases between them. The CDR3: CASSPRPDNDHNSPLHF. CDR3 nucleotides: TGTGCCAGCAGCCCCCGTCCGGACAACGACCATAATTCACCCCTCCACTTT.

This chain links TRBV14 with TRBJ2-7; TRBD1 aligns across 10 bases. Germline CDR1 reads SGHDN; CDR2 reads FVKESK. The J segment lost 2 bases and the V segment lost 4 bases, leaving 5 bases of the junction unmatched. This CDR3 is built from 15 residues. The CDR3 loop reads CASSPGTGAPYEQYF. DNA of the CDR3: TGTGCCAGCAGCCCCGGGACAGGGGCCCCCTACGAGCAGTACTTC.

V usage is TRBV4-3 and J usage is TRBJ2-3; possibly TRBD2 for D (6 bases). Germline lookup yields CDR1 LGHNA and CDR2 YSLEER. This CDR3 comprises 17 residues. With 3 bases removed from V and 0 bases from J, the gap between germline ends came to 16 bases. The CDR3 region has the DNA TGCGCCAGCAGCCAGTCGATAGGGAGGTCGAGCACAGATACGCAGTATTTT. This sequence encodes CASSQSIGRSSTDTQYF.

CDR3 DNA: TGCGCCAGCAGTCAACAGGGGACCTCCTACGAGCAGTACTTC. Protein product: CASSQQGTSYEQYF. This sequence joins TRBV23-1 and TRBJ2-7; maybe TRBD1 (6 bases). TRBV23-1 is annotated as an ORF whose role is uncertain. CDR3 length equals 14 residues. Trimming took off 2 bases at V and 0 bases at J, with 8 bases between the two ends.

The V and J genes are TRBV4-1 and TRBJ1-5; 7 nucleotides match TRBD1. The CDR3 has 17 residues. V lost 0 bases and J lost 4; bases outside the gene matches: 9. The germline V gene encodes CDR1 MGHRA and CDR2 YSYEKL. CDR3 sequence reads: CASSQDGGQNHNQPQHF. Here the CDR3 DNA reads TGCGCCAGCAGCCAAGATGGGGGACAGAACCATAATCAGCCCCAGCATTTT.

The chain uses TRBV4-3 and TRBJ1-3; 8 bases align to TRBD1. This CDR3 comprises 18 residues. The germline V gene has CDR1 LGHNA and CDR2 YSLEER. The junction had 11 bases not matched to a gene; V was cut back by 0 bases and J by 4 bases. This CDR3 reads CASSQDFWGQASGNTIYF. The DNA of the CDR3 is TGCGCCAGCAGCCAAGATTTTTGGGGACAGGCCTCGGGAAACACCATATATTTT.

With regard to this clone: Sequence at one end of the junction differs from germline and may be a read error. The chain is built from TRBV5-1 and TRBJ2-6; weak D call: TRBD1 (7 bases). The CDR3 extends over 15 amino acids. The germline gives CDR1 SGHRS, CDR2 YFSETQ. The CDR3 region has the DNA TGCGCCAGCAGCCTCAGGGGGACTGGGGCCAACGGCCTGACTTTC. It translates to CASSLRGTGANGLTF.

V usage is TRBV10-3 and J usage is TRBJ2-3; a weak D match, TRBD2 (5 bases). This CDR3 is built from 15 residues. Germline loops: CDR1 ENHRY, CDR2 SYGVKD. The V end was cut by 6 bases, the J end by 6 bases, with 19 bases between. CDR3 bases: TGTGCCATCAGGGGGAGTGGCAGGTCACTGGATACGCAGTATTTT. It yields the protein CAIRGSGRSLDTQYF.

V usage is TRBV5-1 and J usage is TRBJ1-3, with D unclear. This CDR3 has 17 amino acids. The V and J ends lost 0 bases and 0 bases respectively, with 13 bases between them. Germline V gene lookup returns CDR1 SGHRS and CDR2 YFSETQ. The CDR3 DNA is TGCGCCAGCAGCTTGGGCCCAGAACCTAGCTCTGGAAACACCATATATTTT. Its translation: CASSLGPEPSSGNTIYF. Full variable domain (outside the CDR3, taken from reference TRBV5-1 and TRBJ1-3): KAGVTQTPRYLIKTRGQQVTLSCSPISGHRSVSWYQQTPGQGLQFLFEYFSETQRNKGNFPGRFSGRQFSNSRSEMNVSTLELGDSALYLCASSLGPEPSSGNTIYFGEGSWLTVV.

The chain uses TRBV6-5 and TRBJ2-1, with 9 nucleotides matching TRBD2. The CDR3 is 15 residues long. The ends lost 5 bases at V and 6 bases at J; junction bases unmatched: 8. From germline, CDR1 is MNHEY and CDR2 SVGAGI. The CDR3 loop is CASSVSGLAANEQFF. The CDR3 bases are TGTGCCAGCAGTGTGTCGGGACTAGCTGCCAATGAGCAGTTCTTC.

This chain links TRBV5-8 with TRBJ2-1; TRBD2 matches 9 bases. The CDR3 is 16 residues long. V shed 3 bases, J shed 9 bases, and the junction held 13 bases outside the gene matches. Germline V gene lookup returns CDR1 SGHTS and CDR2 YDEGEE. CDR3 nucleotides: TGTGCCAGCAGCTCAGGATTACTAGCGGGCCCGGGTGAGCAGTTCTTC. It codes for CASSSGLLAGPGEQFF.

The rearrangement joins TRBV27 to TRBJ2-5, with D tentatively TRBD1 (6 bases). Between the trimmed V and J ends, which lost 0 bases and 5 bases, there was a span of 13 bases. Germline loops: CDR1 MNHEY, CDR2 SMNVEV (reference sequence). The CDR3 totals 15 residues. In nucleotides, the CDR3 is TGTGCCAGCAGTTTATCGGACAGCCCGTGGGAGACCCAGTACTTC. This gives the protein CASSLSDSPWETQYF.

The chain employs TRBV7-8 and TRBJ2-1; D gene uncertain. Per germline, CDR1 SGHVS and CDR2 FQNEAQ. The CDR3 has 16 residues. The V end lost 2 bases, the J end lost 0 bases, and 11 bases lay between the germline ends. The CDR3 here is CASSLSQELSYNEQFF. For the CDR3, the DNA is TGTGCCAGCAGCTTAAGTCAGGAACTCTCCTACAATGAGCAGTTCTTC.

V gene TRBV27 combines with J gene TRBJ1-2; TRBD1 might be the D (6 bases). The CDR3 runs to 14 residues. V was shortened by 2 bases and J by 6 bases, with 13 bases between the two germline ends. Germline V gives CDR1 MNHEY, CDR2 SMNVEV (reference sequence). Written as DNA, the CDR3 is TGTGCCAGCAGTTTAAAGGGACACTGGCATGGCTACACCTTC. It translates to CASSLKGHWHGYTF.